The T cell receptor beta chain under discussion was sequenced for a study of T cell responses to AZD1222 COVID-19 vaccine. This CDR3 spans 13 amino acids. V lost 8 bases and J lost 2, with 13 bases in between. Germline V gene sequence: CDR1 MNHEY, CDR2 SVGAGI. Study outcomes and limitations: Donors skewed white British and female; clonal diversity was possibly underestimated.

This clone has more than one count but fewer than ten. Its target is unknown. TCRdb keeps only in-frame clones here, not all; method: immunoSEQ multiplex PCR. Among around 110,000 clones listed, roughly 87% were seen once. The genes are TRBV6-5 and TRBJ2-7, with D perhaps TRBD2 (6 bases). This clonotype originated in an adult who received the AZD1222 COVID-19 vaccine. This specimen was peripheral blood, taken 28 days after the second AZD1222 dose. The CDR3 sequence: CASEGTPTYEQYF. The DNA for the CDR3 is TGTGCCAGCGAGGGGACTCCCACCTACGAGCAGTACTTC.